These T cell receptor beta chains were read from a single sample in a study of cytomegalovirus exposure and HLA in healthy donors. Measured with immunoSEQ multiplex PCR; TCRdb has only the in-frame clones, and not every one. Of some 180,000 clones in the sample, about three quarters were seen once. Sequencing input: PBMCs. These receptors were collected from a woman in her twenties or thirties in good health and CMV-seronegative. The CDR3 runs from the conserved cysteine through the conserved F or W. The D gene is left open where the match is weak. Size values are once, few and many counts, or a class for expanded clones, and some rows have none.

TRBD1 TRBJ2-5 TRBV5-1 . 15 CASSLGPGTGETQYF TGCGCCAGCAGCTTAGGACCCGGGACAGGAGAGACCCAGTACTTC
TRBD2 TRBJ2-7 TRBV6-1 . 13 CASRGGSPYEQYF TGTGCCAGCAGGGGGGGGTCCCCCTACGAGCAGTACTTC
TRBD1 TRBJ2-1 TRBV7-8 . 16 CASSSTGTVSYNEQFF TGTGCCAGCAGCTCAACCGGGACAGTATCCTACAATGAGCAGTTCTTC
. TRBJ1-5 TRBV6-6 . 13 CASSYGGNQPQHF TGTGCCAGCAGTTACGGCGGGAATCAGCCCCAGCATTTT
TRBD1 TRBJ2-2 TRBV18 . 15 CASSPRTGEAGELFF TGTGCCAGCTCACCACGCACAGGGGAAGCAGGGGAGCTGTTTTTT
. TRBJ2-1 TRBV7-9 . 13 CASSLIQINEQFF TGTGCCAGCAGCTTAATCCAGATCAATGAGCAGTTCTTC
. TRBJ2-3 TRBV7-9 . 14 CASSQGASTDTQYF TGTGCCAGCAGCCAAGGGGCCAGTACAGATACGCAGTATTTT
TRBD1 TRBJ2-7 TRBV7-8 . 14 CASSLRQGIYEQYF TGTGCCAGCAGCTTACGACAGGGGATATACGAGCAGTACTTC
. TRBJ2-5 TRBV9 . 14 CASSATELQETQYF TGTGCCAGCAGCGCCACAGAGCTACAAGAGACCCAGTACTTC
TRBD2 TRBJ2-7 TRBV2 . 18 CASSGDRYRTRLTYEQYF TGTGCCAGCAGTGGGGACCGATATCGGACTAGGCTCACCTACGAGCAGTACTTC
TRBD1 TRBJ2-5 TRBV27 . 14 CASSPWTGEETQYF TGTGCCAGCAGTCCCTGGACAGGGGAAGAGACCCAGTACTTC
. TRBJ2-1 TRBV6-4 . 16 CASSDSLGVGYNEQFF TGTGCCAGCAGTGACTCGTTGGGCGTCGGCTACAATGAGCAGTTCTTC
TRBD1 TRBJ2-5 TRBV28 . 15 CASSRTGGLQETQYF TGTGCCAGCAGTAGGACAGGTGGGCTTCAAGAGACCCAGTACTTC
. TRBJ1-1 TRBV2 . 11 CASTRTVEAFF TGTGCCAGCACCCGGACAGTTGAAGCTTTCTTT
. TRBJ1-3 TRBV7-9 . 15 CASSLEGMFGNTIYF TGTGCCAGCAGCTTAGAGGGGATGTTCGGAAACACCATATATTTT
. TRBJ1-1 TRBV7-9 . 12 CASSSAGYRAFF TGTGCCAGCAGCTCCGCAGGGTACCGAGCTTTCTTT
TRBD1 TRBJ2-2 TRBV6-1 . 16 CASSVSGTGEVGELFF TGTGCCAGCAGTGTCAGCGGGACAGGGGAGGTCGGGGAGCTGTTTTTT
TRBD1 TRBJ2-4 TRBV18 . 15 CASSPQTGVVSIQYF TGTGCCAGCTCCCCACAAACAGGGGTGGTTTCCATTCAGTACTTC
TRBD2 TRBJ2-2 TRBV28 . 14 CASTAGGNRRELFF TGTGCCAGCACGGCGGGAGGAAATAGACGGGAGCTGTTTTTT
. TRBJ2-7 TRBV12-5 many 15 CASGLVPSDPYEQYF TGTGCTAGTGGTTTGGTCCCTAGCGATCCCTACGAGCAGTACTTC
TRBD1 TRBJ2-2 TRBV7-3 . 15 CASSATGSTTGELFF TGTGCCAGCAGCGCGACAGGGAGTACAACCGGGGAGCTGTTTTTT
TRBD1 TRBJ1-5 TRBV6-1 . 16 CASSEDRQGPNQPQHF TGTGCCAGCAGTGAGGACCGACAGGGCCCCAATCAGCCCCAGCATTTT
TRBD2 TRBJ2-3 TRBV5-4 . 14 CASSPGGSTDTQYF TGTGCCAGCAGCCCGGGGGGTAGCACAGATACGCAGTATTTT
. TRBJ2-1 TRBV20-1 few 11 CSHKGDNEQFF TGCAGCCACAAAGGAGACAATGAGCAGTTCTTC
. TRBJ1-5 TRBV27 . 14 CASRPLLGAQPQHF TGTGCCAGCAGACCCCTCCTGGGGGCTCAGCCCCAGCATTTT
TRBD1 TRBJ1-6 TRBV10-3 . 18 CAISPSGTGKRYNSPLHF TGTGCCATCAGTCCTTCCGGGACAGGGAAACGCTATAATTCACCCCTCCACTTT
TRBD1 TRBJ1-2 TRBV28 . 13 CASSTTGGYGYTF TGTGCCAGCAGCACTACAGGGGGCTATGGCTACACCTTC
. TRBJ1-2 TRBV30 . 12 CALAGVNYGYTF TGTGCCCTTGCAGGGGTTAACTATGGCTACACCTTC
. TRBJ2-5 TRBV7-9 . 14 CASSYPTSGETQYF TGTGCCAGCAGCTATCCCACGAGCGGAGAGACCCAGTACTTC
. TRBJ2-3 TRBV2 . 14 CASSARRPTDTQYF TGTGCCAGCAGCGCAAGGCGGCCCACAGATACGCAGTATTTT
TRBD1 TRBJ2-7 TRBV6-5 . 16 CASSSSGTGASYEQYF TGTGCCAGCAGTTCTTCCGGGACAGGGGCCTCCTACGAGCAGTACTTC
. TRBJ1-5 TRBV15 . 15 CATSRLHGSNQPQHF TGTGCCACCAGCAGACTCCACGGGAGCAATCAGCCCCAGCATTTT
. TRBJ1-2 TRBV6-5 . 15 CASTADRTPNYGYTF TGTGCCAGCACCGCAGACAGGACCCCTAACTATGGCTACACCTTC
TRBD1 TRBJ1-2 TRBV25-1 once 17 CASSELITTGKSYGYTF TGTGCCAGCAGTGAATTGATTACGACAGGGAAGAGCTATGGCTACACCTTC
TRBD1 TRBJ1-1 TRBV2 . 15 CASSNLRDRPTEAFF TGTGCCAGCAGCAATCTCCGGGACAGGCCCACTGAAGCTTTCTTT
. TRBJ1-6 TRBV27 few 12 CASKRGDSPLHF TGTGCCAGCAAACGGGGGGATTCACCCCTCCACTTT
TRBD1 TRBJ2-7 TRBV7-7 . 14 CASSPGTGGYEQYF TGTGCCAGCAGCCCCGGGACAGGGGGCTACGAGCAGTACTTC
. TRBJ1-6 TRBV27 . 17 CASSKTPRSSYNSPLHF TGTGCCAGCAGTAAGACACCCCGCAGCTCCTATAATTCACCCCTCCACTTT
TRBD1 TRBJ2-2 TRBV19 . 16 CASRDADRLNTGELFF TGTGCCAGTAGGGACGCGGACAGGCTTAACACCGGGGAGCTGTTTTTT
TRBD2 TRBJ2-1 TRBV15 . 15 CATSRDSGSEDEQFF TGTGCCACCAGCAGAGATAGCGGGAGTGAGGATGAGCAGTTCTTC
. TRBJ1-4 TRBV5-6 once 15 CASSGTGTTNEKLFF TGTGCCAGCAGCGGGACTGGAACAACTAATGAAAAACTGTTTTTT
TRBD2 TRBJ2-7 TRBV4-2 . 15 CASSLSSGGTYEQYF TGTGCCAGCAGCCTCTCTAGCGGGGGGACCTACGAGCAGTACTTC
TRBD1 TRBJ1-4 TRBV6-1 . 15 CASSTRDRTDEKLFF TGTGCCAGCAGCACACGGGACAGGACGGATGAAAAACTGTTTTTT
. TRBJ1-6 TRBV5-1 . 17 CASSLATGQFYNSPLHF TGCGCCAGCAGCTTGGCCACCGGACAGTTCTATAATTCACCCCTCCACTTT
. TRBJ2-1 TRBV15 . 13 CATSRDLAYEQFF TGTGCCACCAGCAGAGATTTAGCGTATGAGCAGTTCTTC